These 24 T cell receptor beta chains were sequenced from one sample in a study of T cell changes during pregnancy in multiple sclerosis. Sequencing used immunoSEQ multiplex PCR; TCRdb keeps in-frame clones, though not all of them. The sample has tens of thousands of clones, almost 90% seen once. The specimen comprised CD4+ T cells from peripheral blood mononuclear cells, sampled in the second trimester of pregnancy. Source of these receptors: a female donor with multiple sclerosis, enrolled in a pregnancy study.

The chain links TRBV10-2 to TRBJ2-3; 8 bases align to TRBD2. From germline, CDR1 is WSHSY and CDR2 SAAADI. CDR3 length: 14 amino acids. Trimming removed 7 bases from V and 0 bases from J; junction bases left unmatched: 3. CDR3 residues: CASIASGSTDTQYF. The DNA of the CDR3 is TGCGCCAGCATAGCTAGCGGGAGCACAGATACGCAGTATTTT.

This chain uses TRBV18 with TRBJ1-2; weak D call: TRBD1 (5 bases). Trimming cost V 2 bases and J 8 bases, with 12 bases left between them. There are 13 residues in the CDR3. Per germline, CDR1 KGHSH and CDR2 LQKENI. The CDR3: CASSPTGVSGYTF. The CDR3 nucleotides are TGTGCCAGCTCACCAACGGGGGTAAGCGGCTACACCTTC.

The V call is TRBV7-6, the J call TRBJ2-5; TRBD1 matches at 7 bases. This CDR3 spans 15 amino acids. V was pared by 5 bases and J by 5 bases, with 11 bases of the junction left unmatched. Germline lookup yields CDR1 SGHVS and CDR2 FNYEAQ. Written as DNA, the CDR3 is TGTGCCAGCAGCCGCTCCGGGCCAGGGGGTGAGACCCAGTACTTC. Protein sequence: CASSRSGPGGETQYF.

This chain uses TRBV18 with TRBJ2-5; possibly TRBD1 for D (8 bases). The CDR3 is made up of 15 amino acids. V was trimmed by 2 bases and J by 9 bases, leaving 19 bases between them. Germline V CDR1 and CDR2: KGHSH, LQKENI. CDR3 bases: TGTGCCAGCTCACCAAGCGGGACAGGCTTGGGGGCCCAGTACTTC. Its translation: CASSPSGTGLGAQYF.

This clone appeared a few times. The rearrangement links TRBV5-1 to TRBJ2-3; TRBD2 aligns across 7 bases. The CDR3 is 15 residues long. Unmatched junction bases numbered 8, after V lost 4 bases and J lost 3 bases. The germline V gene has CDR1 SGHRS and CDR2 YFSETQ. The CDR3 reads CASSQDGLGTDTQYF. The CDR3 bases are TGCGCCAGCAGCCAGGACGGACTAGGGACAGATACGCAGTATTTT.

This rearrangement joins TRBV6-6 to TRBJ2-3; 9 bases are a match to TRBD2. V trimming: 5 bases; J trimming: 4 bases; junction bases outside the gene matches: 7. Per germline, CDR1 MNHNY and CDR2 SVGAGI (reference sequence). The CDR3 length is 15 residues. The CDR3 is CASSGSSGTPDTQYF. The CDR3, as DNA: TGTGCCAGCAGTGGGTCTAGCGGGACCCCAGATACGCAGTATTTT.

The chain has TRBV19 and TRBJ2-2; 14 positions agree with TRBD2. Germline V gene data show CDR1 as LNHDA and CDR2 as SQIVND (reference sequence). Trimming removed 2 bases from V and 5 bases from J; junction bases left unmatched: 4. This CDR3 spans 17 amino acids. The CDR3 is CASSIKGLAGVTGELFF. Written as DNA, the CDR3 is TGTGCCAGTAGTATAAAGGGACTAGCGGGAGTGACCGGGGAGCTGTTTTTT.

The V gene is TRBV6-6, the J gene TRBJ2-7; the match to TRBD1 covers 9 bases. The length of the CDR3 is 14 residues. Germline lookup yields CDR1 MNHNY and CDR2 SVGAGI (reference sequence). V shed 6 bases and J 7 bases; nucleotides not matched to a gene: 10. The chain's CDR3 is CASSRGQGRGEQYF. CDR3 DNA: TGTGCCAGCAGCCGGGGACAGGGACGCGGGGAGCAGTACTTC.

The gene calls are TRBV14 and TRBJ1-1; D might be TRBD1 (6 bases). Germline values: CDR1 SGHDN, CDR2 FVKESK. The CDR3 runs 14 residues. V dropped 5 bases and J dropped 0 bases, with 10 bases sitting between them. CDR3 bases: TGTGCCAGCAGCACAGGGATACTGAACACTGAAGCTTTCTTT. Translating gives CASSTGILNTEAFF.

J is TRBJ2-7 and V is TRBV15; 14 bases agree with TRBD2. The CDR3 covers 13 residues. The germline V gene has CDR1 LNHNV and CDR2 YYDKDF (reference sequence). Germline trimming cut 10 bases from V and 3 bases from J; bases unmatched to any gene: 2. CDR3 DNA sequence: TGTGCCAAAGGGACTAGCGGGAGCTACGAGCAGTACTTC. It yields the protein CAKGTSGSYEQYF. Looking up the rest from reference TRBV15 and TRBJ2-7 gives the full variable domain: DAMVIQNPRYQVTQFGKPVTLSCSQTLNHNVMYWYQQKSSQAPKLLFHYYDKDFNNEADTPDNFQSRRPNTSFCFLDIRSPGLGDTAMYLCAKGTSGSYEQYFGPGTRLTVT.

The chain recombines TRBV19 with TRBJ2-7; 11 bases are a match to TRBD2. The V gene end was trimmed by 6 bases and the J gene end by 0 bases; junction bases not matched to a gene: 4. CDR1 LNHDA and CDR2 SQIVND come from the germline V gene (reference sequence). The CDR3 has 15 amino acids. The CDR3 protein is CASSRGLAASYEQYF. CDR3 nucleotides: TGTGCCAGTAGCCGGGGACTAGCGGCCTCCTACGAGCAGTACTTC.

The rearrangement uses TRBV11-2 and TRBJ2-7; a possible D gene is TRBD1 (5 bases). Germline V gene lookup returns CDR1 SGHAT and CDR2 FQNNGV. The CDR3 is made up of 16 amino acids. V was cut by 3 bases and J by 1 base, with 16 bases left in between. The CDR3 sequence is CASSLGPGVGSYEQYF. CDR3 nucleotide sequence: TGTGCCAGCAGCTTGGGGCCTGGGGTTGGATCCTACGAGCAGTACTTC.

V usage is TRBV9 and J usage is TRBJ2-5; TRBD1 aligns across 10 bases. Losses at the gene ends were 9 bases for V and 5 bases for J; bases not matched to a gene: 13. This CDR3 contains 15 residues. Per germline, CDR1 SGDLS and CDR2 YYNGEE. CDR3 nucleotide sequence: TGTGCCACTTCAACCGGGACAGGGGCTGGGGAGACCCAGTACTTC. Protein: CATSTGTGAGETQYF.

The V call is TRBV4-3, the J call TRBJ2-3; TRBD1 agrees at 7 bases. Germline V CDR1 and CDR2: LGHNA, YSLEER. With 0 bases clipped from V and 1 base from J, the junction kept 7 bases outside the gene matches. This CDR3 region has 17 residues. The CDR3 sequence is CASSQDLGGSGTDTQYF. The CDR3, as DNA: TGCGCCAGCAGCCAAGATTTAGGGGGCTCGGGCACAGATACGCAGTATTTT.

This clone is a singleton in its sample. The CDR3 region is CASSPNGQNYNEQFF. The CDR3 DNA sequence: TGTGCCAGCTCACCGAACGGACAGAATTACAATGAGCAGTTCTTC. J is TRBJ2-1 and V is TRBV18; perhaps TRBD1 as D (6 bases). V was pared by 3 bases and J by 4 bases, with 13 bases between. Per germline, CDR1 KGHSH and CDR2 LQKENI. This CDR3 is built from 15 residues.

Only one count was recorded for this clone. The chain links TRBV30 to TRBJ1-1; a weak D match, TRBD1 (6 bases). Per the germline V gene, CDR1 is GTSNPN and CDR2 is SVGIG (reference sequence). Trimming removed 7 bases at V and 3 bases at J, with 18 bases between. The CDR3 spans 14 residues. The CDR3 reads CAYSYRVEDTEAFF. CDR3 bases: TGTGCCTATTCCTACAGGGTGGAGGACACTGAAGCTTTCTTT.

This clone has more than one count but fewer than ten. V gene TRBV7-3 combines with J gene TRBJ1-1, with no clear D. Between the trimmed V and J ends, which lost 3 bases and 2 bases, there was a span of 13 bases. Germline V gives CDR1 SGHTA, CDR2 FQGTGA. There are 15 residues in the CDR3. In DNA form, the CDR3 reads TGTGCCAGCAGCTTTTTGGAGAGGATTAACACTGAAGCTTTCTTT. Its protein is CASSFLERINTEAFF.

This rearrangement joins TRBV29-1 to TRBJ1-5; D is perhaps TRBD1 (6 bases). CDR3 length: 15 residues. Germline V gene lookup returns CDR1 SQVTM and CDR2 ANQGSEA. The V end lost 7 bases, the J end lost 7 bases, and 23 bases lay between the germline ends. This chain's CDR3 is CSAGGGKGSGQPQHF. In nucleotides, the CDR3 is TGCAGCGCCGGGGGGGGCAAGGGGTCAGGCCAGCCCCAGCATTTT.

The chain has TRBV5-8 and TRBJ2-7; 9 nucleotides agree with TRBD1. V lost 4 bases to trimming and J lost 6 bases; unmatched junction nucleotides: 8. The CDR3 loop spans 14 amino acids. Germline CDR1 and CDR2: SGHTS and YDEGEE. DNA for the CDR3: TGTGCCAGCAGCCGACAGGGGGGTTTTCCCGAGCAGTACTTC. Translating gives CASSRQGGFPEQYF.

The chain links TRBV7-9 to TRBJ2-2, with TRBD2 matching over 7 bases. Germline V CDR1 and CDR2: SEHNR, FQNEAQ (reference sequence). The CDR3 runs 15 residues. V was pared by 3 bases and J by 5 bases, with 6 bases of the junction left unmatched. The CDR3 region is CASSLAGVGTGELFF. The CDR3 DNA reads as TGTGCCAGCAGCTTGGCGGGAGTAGGAACCGGGGAGCTGTTTTTT.

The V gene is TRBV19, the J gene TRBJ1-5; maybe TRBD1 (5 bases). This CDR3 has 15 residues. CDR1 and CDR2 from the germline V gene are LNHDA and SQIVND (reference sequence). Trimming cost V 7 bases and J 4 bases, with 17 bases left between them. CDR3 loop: CASNPGRTTNQPQHF. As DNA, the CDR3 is TGTGCCAGTAACCCAGGTAGGACAACGAATCAGCCCCAGCATTTT.

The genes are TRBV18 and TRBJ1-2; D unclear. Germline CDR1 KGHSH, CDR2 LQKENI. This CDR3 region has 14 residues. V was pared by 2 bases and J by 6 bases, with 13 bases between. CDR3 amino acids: CASSPNGGNHGYTF. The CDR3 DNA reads TGTGCCAGCTCACCAAATGGAGGGAACCATGGCTACACCTTC.

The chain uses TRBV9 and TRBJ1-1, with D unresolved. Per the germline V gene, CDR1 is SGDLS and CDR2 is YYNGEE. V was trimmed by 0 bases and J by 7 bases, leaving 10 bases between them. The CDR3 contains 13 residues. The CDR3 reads CASSVGPRGEAFF. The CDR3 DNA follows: TGTGCCAGCAGCGTAGGCCCCCGGGGTGAAGCTTTCTTT.

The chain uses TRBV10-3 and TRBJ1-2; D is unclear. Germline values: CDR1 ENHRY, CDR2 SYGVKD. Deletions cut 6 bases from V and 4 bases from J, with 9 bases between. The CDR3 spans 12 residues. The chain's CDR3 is CAISPEAYGYTF. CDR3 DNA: TGTGCCATCAGCCCCGAAGCCTATGGCTACACCTTC.